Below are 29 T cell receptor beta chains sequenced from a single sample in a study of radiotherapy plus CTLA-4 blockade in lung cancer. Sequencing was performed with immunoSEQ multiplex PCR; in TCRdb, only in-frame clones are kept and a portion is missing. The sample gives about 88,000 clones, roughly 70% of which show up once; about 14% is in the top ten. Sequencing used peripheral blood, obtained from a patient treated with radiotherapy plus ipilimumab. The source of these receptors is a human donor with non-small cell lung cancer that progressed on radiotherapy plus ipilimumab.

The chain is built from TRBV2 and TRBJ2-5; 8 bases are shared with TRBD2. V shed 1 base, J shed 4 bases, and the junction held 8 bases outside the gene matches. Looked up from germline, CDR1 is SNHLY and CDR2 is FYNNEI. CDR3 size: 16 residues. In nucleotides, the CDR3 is TGTGCCAGCAGTGAAGTTGGTAGCGGGGAGGGAGAGACCCAGTACTTC. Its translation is CASSEVGSGEGETQYF.

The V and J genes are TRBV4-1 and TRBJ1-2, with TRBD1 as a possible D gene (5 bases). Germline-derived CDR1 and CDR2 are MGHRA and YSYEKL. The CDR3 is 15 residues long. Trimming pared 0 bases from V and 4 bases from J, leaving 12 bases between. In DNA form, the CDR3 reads TGCGCCAGCAGCCAAGATCAAGGGGACGCCTATGGCTACACCTTC. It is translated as CASSQDQGDAYGYTF.

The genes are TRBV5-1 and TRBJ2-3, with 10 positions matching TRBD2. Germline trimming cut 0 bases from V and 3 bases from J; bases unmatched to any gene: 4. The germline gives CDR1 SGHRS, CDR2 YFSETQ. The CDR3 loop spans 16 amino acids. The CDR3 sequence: CASSLDLAGVTDTQYF. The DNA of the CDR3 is TGCGCCAGCAGCTTGGATCTAGCGGGGGTGACAGATACGCAGTATTTT.

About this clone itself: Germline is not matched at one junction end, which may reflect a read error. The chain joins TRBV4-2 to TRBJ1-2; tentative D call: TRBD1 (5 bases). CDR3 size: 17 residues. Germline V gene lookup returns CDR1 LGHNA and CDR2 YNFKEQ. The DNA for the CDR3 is TGTGCCAGCAGCCATCTTACCTCGGCCCCGGGGGACTATGGGTACACCTTC. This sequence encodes CASSHLTSAPGDYGYTF.

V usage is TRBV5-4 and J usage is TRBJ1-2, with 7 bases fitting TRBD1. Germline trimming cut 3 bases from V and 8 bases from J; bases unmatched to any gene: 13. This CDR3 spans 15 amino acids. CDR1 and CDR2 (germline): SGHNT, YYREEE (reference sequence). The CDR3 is CASSSPGRGPFGYTF. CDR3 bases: TGTGCCAGCAGCTCCCCCGGGAGGGGGCCCTTCGGCTACACCTTC.

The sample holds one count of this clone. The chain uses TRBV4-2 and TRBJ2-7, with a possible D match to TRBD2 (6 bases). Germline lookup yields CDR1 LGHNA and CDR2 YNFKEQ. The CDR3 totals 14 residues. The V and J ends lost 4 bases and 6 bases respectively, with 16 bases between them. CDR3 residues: CASSRGTNSAEQYF. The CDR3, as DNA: TGTGCCAGCAGCCGCGGGACCAATTCGGCCGAGCAGTACTTC.

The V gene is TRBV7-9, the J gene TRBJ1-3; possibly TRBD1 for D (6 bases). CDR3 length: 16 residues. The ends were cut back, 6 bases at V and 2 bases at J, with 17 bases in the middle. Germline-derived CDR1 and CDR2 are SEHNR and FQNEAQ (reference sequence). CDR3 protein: CASSPQGLRAGNTIYF. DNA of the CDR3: TGTGCCAGCAGTCCCCAGGGGCTGCGGGCTGGAAACACCATATATTTT. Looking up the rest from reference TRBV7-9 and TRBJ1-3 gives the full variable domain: DTGVSQNPRHKITKRGQNVTFRCDPISEHNRLYWYRQTLGQGPEFLTYFQNEAQLEKSRLLSDRFSAERPKGSFSTLEIQRTEQGDSAMYLCASSPQGLRAGNTIYFGEGSWLTVV.

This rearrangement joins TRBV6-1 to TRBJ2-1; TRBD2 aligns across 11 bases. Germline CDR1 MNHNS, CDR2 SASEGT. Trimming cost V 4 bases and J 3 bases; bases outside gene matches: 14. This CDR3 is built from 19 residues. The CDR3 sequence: CASSGGVASGRSNYNEQFF. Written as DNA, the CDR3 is TGTGCCAGCAGTGGAGGGGTGGCTAGCGGGAGGTCAAACTACAATGAGCAGTTCTTC.

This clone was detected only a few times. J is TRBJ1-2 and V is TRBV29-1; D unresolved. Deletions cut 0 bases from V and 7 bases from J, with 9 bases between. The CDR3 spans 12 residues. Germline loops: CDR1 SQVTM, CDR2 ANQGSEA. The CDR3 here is CSVEDGVLGYTF. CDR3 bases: TGCAGCGTTGAAGACGGGGTGCTTGGCTACACCTTC.

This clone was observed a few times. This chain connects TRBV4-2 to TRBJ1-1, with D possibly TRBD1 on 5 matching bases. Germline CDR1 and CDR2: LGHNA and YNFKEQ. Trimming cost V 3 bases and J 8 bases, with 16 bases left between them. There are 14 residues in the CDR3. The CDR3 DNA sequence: TGTGCCAGCAGCCAGGGGGAGCAGAATCTAGAAGCTTTCTTT. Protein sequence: CASSQGEQNLEAFF.

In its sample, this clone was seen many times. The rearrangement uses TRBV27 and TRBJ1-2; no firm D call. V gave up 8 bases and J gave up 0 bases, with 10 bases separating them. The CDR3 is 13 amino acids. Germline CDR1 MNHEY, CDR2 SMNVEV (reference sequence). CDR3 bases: TGTGCCAGCCGTTCCGGAGCTAACTATGGCTACACCTTC. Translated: CASRSGANYGYTF.

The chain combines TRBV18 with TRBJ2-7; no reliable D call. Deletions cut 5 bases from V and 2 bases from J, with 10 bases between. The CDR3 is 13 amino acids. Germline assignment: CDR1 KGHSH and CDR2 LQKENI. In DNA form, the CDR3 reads TGTGCCAGCTCATCCTTGGTAGCCTACGAGCAGTACTTC. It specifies CASSSLVAYEQYF.

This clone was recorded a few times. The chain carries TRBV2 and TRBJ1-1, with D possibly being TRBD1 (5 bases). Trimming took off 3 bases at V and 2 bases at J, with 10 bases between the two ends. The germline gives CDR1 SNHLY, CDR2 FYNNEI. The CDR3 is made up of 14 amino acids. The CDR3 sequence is CASSESDRNTEAFF. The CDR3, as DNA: TGTGCCAGCAGTGAGTCCGACAGAAACACTGAAGCTTTCTTT. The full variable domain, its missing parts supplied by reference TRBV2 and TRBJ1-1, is EPEVTQTPSHQVTQMGQEVILRCVPISNHLYFYWYRQILGQKVEFLVSFYNNEISEKSEIFDDQFSVERPDGSNFTLKIRSTKLEDSAMYFCASSESDRNTEAFFGQGTRLTVV.

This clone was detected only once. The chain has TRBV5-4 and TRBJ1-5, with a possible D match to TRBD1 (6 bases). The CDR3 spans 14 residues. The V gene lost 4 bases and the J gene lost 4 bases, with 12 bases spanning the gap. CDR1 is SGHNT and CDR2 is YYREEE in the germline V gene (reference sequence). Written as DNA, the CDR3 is TGTGCCAGCAGCATGGGGGGCACGAATCAGCCCCAGCATTTT. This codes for CASSMGGTNQPQHF.

The CDR3 loop is CASSEQGVAPNSPLHF. In nucleotides, the CDR3 is TGTGCCAGCAGTGAGCAGGGGGTGGCCCCTAATTCACCCCTCCACTTT. V and J are TRBV6-1 and TRBJ1-6; TRBD1 matches 7 bases. Germline V CDR1 and CDR2: MNHNS, SASEGT. V shed 3 bases and J 6 bases; nucleotides not matched to a gene: 8. The CDR3 covers 16 residues.

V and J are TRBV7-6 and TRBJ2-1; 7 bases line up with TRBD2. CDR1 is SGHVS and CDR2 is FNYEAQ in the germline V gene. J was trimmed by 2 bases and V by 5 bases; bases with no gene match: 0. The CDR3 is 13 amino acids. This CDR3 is CASSRGAYNEQFF. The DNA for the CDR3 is TGTGCCAGCAGCCGGGGGGCCTACAATGAGCAGTTCTTC.

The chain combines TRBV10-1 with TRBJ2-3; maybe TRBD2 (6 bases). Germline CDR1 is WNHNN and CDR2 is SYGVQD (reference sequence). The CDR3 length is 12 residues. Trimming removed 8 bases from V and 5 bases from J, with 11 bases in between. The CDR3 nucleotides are TGCGCCAGCTCCCCCGGGAGAGATACGCAGTATTTT. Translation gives CASSPGRDTQYF.

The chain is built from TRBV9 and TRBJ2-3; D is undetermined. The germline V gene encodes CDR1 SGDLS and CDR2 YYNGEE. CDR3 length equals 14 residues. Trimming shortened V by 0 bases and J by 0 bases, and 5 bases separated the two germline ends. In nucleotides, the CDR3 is TGTGCCAGCAGCGTAGCCACTAGCACAGATACGCAGTATTTT. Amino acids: CASSVATSTDTQYF.

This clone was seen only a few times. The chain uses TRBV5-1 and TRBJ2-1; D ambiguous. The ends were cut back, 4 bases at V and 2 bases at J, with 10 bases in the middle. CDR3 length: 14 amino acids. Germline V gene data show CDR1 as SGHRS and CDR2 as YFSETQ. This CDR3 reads CASSRQNPYNEQFF. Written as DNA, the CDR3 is TGCGCCAGCAGCCGGCAGAACCCCTACAATGAGCAGTTCTTC.

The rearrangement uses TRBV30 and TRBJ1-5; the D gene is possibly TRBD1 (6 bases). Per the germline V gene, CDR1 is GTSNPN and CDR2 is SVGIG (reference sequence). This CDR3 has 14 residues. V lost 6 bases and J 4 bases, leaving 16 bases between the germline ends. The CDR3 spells CACSWGTKNQPQHF. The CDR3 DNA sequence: TGTGCCTGCTCTTGGGGGACAAAAAATCAGCCCCAGCATTTT.

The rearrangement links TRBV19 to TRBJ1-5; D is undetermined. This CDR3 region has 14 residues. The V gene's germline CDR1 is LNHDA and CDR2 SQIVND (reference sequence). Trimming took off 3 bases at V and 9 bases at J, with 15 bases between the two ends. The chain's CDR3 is CASSMQALPGPQHF. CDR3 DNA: TGTGCCAGTAGTATGCAGGCCCTACCGGGGCCCCAGCATTTT.

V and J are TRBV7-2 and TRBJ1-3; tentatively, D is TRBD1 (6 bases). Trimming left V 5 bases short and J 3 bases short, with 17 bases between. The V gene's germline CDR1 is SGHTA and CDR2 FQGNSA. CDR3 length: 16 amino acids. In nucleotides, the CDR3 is TGTGCCAGCAGCCCACAGCCGGGGGGCAGTGGAAACACCATATATTTT. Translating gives CASSPQPGGSGNTIYF. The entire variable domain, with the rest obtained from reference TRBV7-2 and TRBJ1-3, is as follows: GAGVSQSPSNKVTEKGKDVELRCDPISGHTALYWYRQSLGQGLEFLIYFQGNSAPDKSGLPSDRFSAERTGGSVSTLTIQRTQQEDSAVYLCASSPQPGGSGNTIYFGEGSWLTVV.

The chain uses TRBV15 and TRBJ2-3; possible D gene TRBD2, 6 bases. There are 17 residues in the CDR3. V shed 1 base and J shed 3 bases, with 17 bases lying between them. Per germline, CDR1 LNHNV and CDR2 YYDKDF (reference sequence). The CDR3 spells CATSRGISGGRTDTQYF. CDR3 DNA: TGTGCCACCAGCAGAGGCATTTCCGGGGGTAGGACAGATACGCAGTATTTT.

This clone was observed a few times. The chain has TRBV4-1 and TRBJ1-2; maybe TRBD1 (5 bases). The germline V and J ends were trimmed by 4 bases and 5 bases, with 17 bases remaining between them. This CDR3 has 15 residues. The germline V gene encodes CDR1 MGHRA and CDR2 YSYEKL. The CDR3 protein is CASSPRDAGWYGYTF. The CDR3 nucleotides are TGCGCCAGCAGCCCCCGGGACGCCGGGTGGTATGGCTACACCTTC.

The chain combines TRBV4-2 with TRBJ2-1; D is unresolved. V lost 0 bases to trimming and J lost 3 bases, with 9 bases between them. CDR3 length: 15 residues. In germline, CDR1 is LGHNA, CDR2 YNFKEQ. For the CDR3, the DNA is TGTGCCAGCAGCCAAGAGCCAGGAGACTACAATGAGCAGTTCTTC. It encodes CASSQEPGDYNEQFF.

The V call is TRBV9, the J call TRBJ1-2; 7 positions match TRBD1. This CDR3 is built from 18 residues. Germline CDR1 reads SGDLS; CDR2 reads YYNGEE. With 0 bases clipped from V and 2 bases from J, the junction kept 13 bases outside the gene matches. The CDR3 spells CASSVDPRTGERNYGYTF. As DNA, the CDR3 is TGTGCCAGCAGCGTAGACCCCCGGACAGGCGAAAGGAACTATGGCTACACCTTC.

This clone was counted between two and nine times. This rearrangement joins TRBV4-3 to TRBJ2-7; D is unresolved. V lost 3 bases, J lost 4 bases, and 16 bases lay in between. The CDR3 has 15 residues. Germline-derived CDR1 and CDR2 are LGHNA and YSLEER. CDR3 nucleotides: TGCGCCAGCAGCCAGACAAGTGGTCCAATGTACGAGCAGTACTTC. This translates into CASSQTSGPMYEQYF.

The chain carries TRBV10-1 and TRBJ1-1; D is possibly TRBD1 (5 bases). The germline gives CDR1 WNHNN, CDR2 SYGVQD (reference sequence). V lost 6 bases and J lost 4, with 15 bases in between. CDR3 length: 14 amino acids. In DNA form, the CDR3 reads TGCGCCAGCAGCGCGGGACTCCGAGGCACTGAAGCTTTCTTT. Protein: CASSAGLRGTEAFF.

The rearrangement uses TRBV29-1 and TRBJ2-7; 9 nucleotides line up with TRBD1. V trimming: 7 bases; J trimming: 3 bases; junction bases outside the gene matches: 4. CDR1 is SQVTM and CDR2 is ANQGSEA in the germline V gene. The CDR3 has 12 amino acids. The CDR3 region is CSARDRDYEQYF. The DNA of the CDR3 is TGCAGCGCGCGGGACAGGGACTACGAGCAGTACTTC.